A single sample is the source of the 23 T cell receptor beta chains below, sequenced in a study of glioma-infiltrating T cells after dendritic cell vaccination. The time point is: after dendritic cell vaccination, including at tumor progression/relapse. Sequenced by immunoSEQ multiplex PCR; TCRdb stores in-frame clones only, minus some. The sample has 110,000 or so clones; roughly 90% are singletons. The sequenced sample was blood, obtained after dendritic cell vaccination. These receptors came from a human donor with glioblastoma.

The chain employs TRBV2 and TRBJ2-5; 11 bases line up with TRBD2. V shed 6 bases, J shed 5 bases, and the junction held 23 bases outside the gene matches. CDR3 length equals 20 residues. Germline lookup yields CDR1 SNHLY and CDR2 FYNNEI. The CDR3 sequence: CASSLLGRTSGQYTRETQYF. The CDR3 DNA follows: TGTGCCAGCAGCCTCTTAGGTCGGACTAGCGGGCAATATACTAGGGAGACCCAGTACTTC.

The chain couples TRBV19 to TRBJ1-5; 12 bases fit TRBD1. Germline V gene sequence: CDR1 LNHDA, CDR2 SQIVND (reference sequence). Unmatched junction bases numbered 7, after V lost 1 base and J lost 9 bases. This CDR3 contains 16 residues. DNA of the CDR3: TGTGCCAGTAGTATAGCCGGGACAGGGGGCGCGTCGCCCCAGCATTTT. Translation gives CASSIAGTGGASPQHF.

The V call is TRBV6-5, the J call TRBJ2-7, with TRBD2 identical over 7 bases. Trimming took 7 bases from V and 6 from J; bases not matched to a gene: 12. The CDR3 runs 14 residues. CDR1 and CDR2 from the germline V gene are MNHEY and SVGAGI. The CDR3 nucleotides are TGTGCCAGCACCCTAACCGGGGAGGGCGGCGAGCAGTACTTC. It yields the protein CASTLTGEGGEQYF.

The J gene is TRBJ2-3, the V gene TRBV9; 8 bases map to TRBD2. The germline CDR1 and CDR2 sequences are SGDLS and YYNGEE. V was pared by 3 bases and J by 6 bases, with 3 bases of the junction left unmatched. The CDR3 totals 13 residues. The CDR3 sequence is CASSAGGVDTQYF. CDR3 bases: TGTGCCAGCAGCGCGGGGGGGGTCGATACGCAGTATTTT. The variable domain in full, completed from reference TRBV9 and TRBJ2-3, reads DSGVTQTPKHLITATGQRVTLRCSPRSGDLSVYWYQQSLDQGLQFLIQYYNGEERAKGNILERFSAQQFPDLHSELNLSSLELGDSALYFCASSAGGVDTQYFGPGTRLTVL.

The rearrangement uses TRBV4-1 and TRBJ1-4; D is undetermined. The length of the CDR3 is 14 residues. V was cut by 2 bases and J by 5 bases, with 9 bases left in between. Germline values: CDR1 MGHRA, CDR2 YSYEKL. CDR3 bases: TGCGCCAGCAGCCAATCTGGCACAAATGAAAAACTGTTTTTT. It is translated as CASSQSGTNEKLFF.

The CDR3 DNA is TGTGCCCTGACAGGGCCCTCCGAAAACTATGGCTACACCTTC. Residues: CALTGPSENYGYTF. The chain employs TRBV6-6 and TRBJ1-2, with 7 bases aligning to TRBD1. The length of the CDR3 is 14 residues. In germline, CDR1 is MNHNY, CDR2 SVGAGI (reference sequence). V trimming: 11 bases; J trimming: 2 bases; junction bases outside the gene matches: 11.

The chain couples TRBV2 to TRBJ2-1, with TRBD2 matching 7 bases. This CDR3 is built from 15 residues. V trimming: 0 bases; J trimming: 5 bases; junction bases outside the gene matches: 4. Germline CDR1 and CDR2: SNHLY and FYNNEI. The CDR3 protein is CASSEAGLPNNEQFF. The CDR3 DNA reads as TGTGCCAGCAGTGAAGCGGGACTACCCAACAATGAGCAGTTCTTC.

This sequence joins TRBV7-9 and TRBJ2-7; 8 bases match TRBD1. The CDR3 length is 14 residues. Trimming cost V 2 bases and J 3 bases; bases outside gene matches: 3. From germline, CDR1 is SEHNR and CDR2 FQNEAQ (reference sequence). The CDR3 sequence: CASSLRTGSYEQYF. CDR3 DNA: TGTGCCAGCAGCTTAAGGACAGGGAGCTACGAGCAGTACTTC. Complete variable domain (other parts from reference TRBV7-9 and TRBJ2-7): DTGVSQNPRHKITKRGQNVTFRCDPISEHNRLYWYRQTLGQGPEFLTYFQNEAQLEKSRLLSDRFSAERPKGSFSTLEIQRTEQGDSAMYLCASSLRTGSYEQYFGPGTRLTVT.

This clone was found many times. The genes are TRBV10-3 and TRBJ2-7, with D tentatively TRBD2 (7 bases). The V gene lost 0 bases and the J gene lost 11 bases, with 26 bases spanning the gap. Looked up from germline, CDR1 is ENHRY and CDR2 is SYGVKD. This CDR3 region has 17 residues. The CDR3 nucleotides read TGTGCCATCAGTGAGTCCCCGGGGGTGGGGGGGCACCTACGTGAGTACTTC. Its protein product is CAISESPGVGGHLREYF.

This chain uses TRBV6-5 with TRBJ2-5; 7 bases map to TRBD1. The CDR3 totals 14 residues. Germline V gives CDR1 MNHEY, CDR2 SVGAGI. The junction had 9 bases not matched to a gene; V was cut back by 6 bases and J by 5 bases. In DNA form, the CDR3 reads TGTGCCAGCAGACGACAGGGAAAGGGGGAGACCCAGTACTTC. Its translation is CASRRQGKGETQYF.

This chain uses TRBV19 with TRBJ1-2; D is unresolved. Deletions cut 7 bases from V and 0 bases from J, with 6 bases between. The CDR3 covers 12 residues. The germline CDR1 and CDR2 sequences are LNHDA and SQIVND (reference sequence). CDR3 sequence: CASNQANYGYTF. CDR3 bases: TGTGCCAGTAACCAGGCTAACTATGGCTACACCTTC.

The chain links TRBV7-9 to TRBJ1-4; D is unresolved. This CDR3 region has 17 residues. Germline loops: CDR1 SEHNR, CDR2 FQNEAQ (reference sequence). Between the trimmed V and J ends, which lost 3 bases and 0 bases, there was a span of 14 bases. CDR3 DNA: TGTGCCAGCAGCTTGCATCTCCTGACTGCAACTAATGAAAAACTGTTTTTT. It codes for CASSLHLLTATNEKLFF. The whole variable domain, filled in from reference TRBV7-9 and TRBJ1-4, reads DTGVSQNPRHKITKRGQNVTFRCDPISEHNRLYWYRQTLGQGPEFLTYFQNEAQLEKSRLLSDRFSAERPKGSFSTLEIQRTEQGDSAMYLCASSLHLLTATNEKLFFGSGTQLSVL.

This clone was seen just once. The chain combines TRBV13 with TRBJ1-6; D is possibly TRBD1 (5 bases). CDR3 length equals 15 residues. V was clipped by 6 bases and J by 6 bases, with 15 bases between them. Germline V lookup: CDR1 PRHDT, CDR2 FYEKMQ (reference sequence). The CDR3 is CASRGGRGRNSPLHF. CDR3 nucleotide sequence: TGTGCCAGCAGGGGGGGGAGGGGCCGTAATTCACCCCTCCACTTT.

The rearrangement links TRBV5-6 to TRBJ2-5; unclear D gene. The CDR3 contains 15 residues. The germline V gene encodes CDR1 SGHDT and CDR2 YYEEEE. Trimming removed 4 bases from V and 5 bases from J, with 18 bases in between. The CDR3, as DNA: TGTGCCAGCAGCCGAATAGAAGCGATGTGGGAGACCCAGTACTTC. Translation: CASSRIEAMWETQYF.

The rearrangement joins TRBV9 to TRBJ2-7; TRBD2 aligns across 8 bases. This CDR3 spans 15 amino acids. V was clipped by 0 bases and J by 6 bases; unmatched bases: 8. The germline V gene encodes CDR1 SGDLS and CDR2 YYNGEE. CDR3 coding DNA: TGTGCCAGCAGCGTAGGCCCAGCGGGAGTAGTCGAGCAGTACTTC. This translates into CASSVGPAGVVEQYF.

The rearrangement joins TRBV4-2 to TRBJ2-6; D remains unclear. Trimming shortened V by 1 base and J by 0 bases, and 4 bases separated the two germline ends. This CDR3 is built from 15 residues. Germline assignment: CDR1 LGHNA and CDR2 YNFKEQ. CDR3: CASSQVNSGANVLTF. CDR3 in DNA: TGTGCCAGCAGCCAAGTCAACTCTGGGGCCAACGTCCTGACTTTC.

The gene calls are TRBV18 and TRBJ1-2; D may be TRBD1 (5 bases). CDR1 is KGHSH, CDR2 LQKENI, per germline. CDR3 length: 14 amino acids. Trimming cost V 3 bases and J 2 bases, with 10 bases left between them. Here the CDR3 DNA reads TGTGCCAGCTCACCGAGTAAGGGGAACTATGGCTACACCTTC. The encoded protein is CASSPSKGNYGYTF.

The chain uses TRBV5-1 and TRBJ2-3, with unresolved D. CDR1 is SGHRS and CDR2 is YFSETQ in the germline V gene. The CDR3 is 14 residues long. V lost 4 bases, J lost 3 bases, and 12 bases lay in between. The DNA of the CDR3 is TGCGCCAGCAGCCTCGCCAGTGTGACAGATACGCAGTATTTT. It is translated as CASSLASVTDTQYF.

This clone was observed a single time. One end of the junction is discordant with germline, which a read error may explain. This sample includes further DNA sequences coding for the same CDR3. The rearrangement links TRBV2 to TRBJ1-6; D possibly corresponds to TRBD1 (5 bases). This CDR3 spans 13 amino acids. The germline V gene has CDR1 SNHLY and CDR2 FYNNEI. This CDR3 reads CASSKGYNSPLHF. The CDR3 bases are TGTGCCAGCAGTAAGGGGTATAATTCCCCCCTCCACTTT.

This sequence joins TRBV18 and TRBJ1-1; D not resolved. The germline gives CDR1 KGHSH, CDR2 LQKENI. Trimming left V 3 bases short and J 3 bases short, with 14 bases between. The CDR3 loop spans 15 amino acids. CDR3 DNA: TGTGCCAGCTCACCCGAACAGAGTGCGTACACTGAAGCTTTCTTT. Its translation is CASSPEQSAYTEAFF.

The count of this clone is one. This sample includes further DNA sequences coding for the same CDR3. The chain employs TRBV2 and TRBJ1-6; no definite D call. Trimming took off 2 bases at V and 8 bases at J, with 13 bases between the two ends. CDR1 and CDR2 from the germline V gene are SNHLY and FYNNEI. The CDR3 has 15 residues. The CDR3 region has the DNA TGTGCCAGCAGTGAAAGCAGAGGGTATGATTCACCCCTCCACTTT. It translates to CASSESRGYDSPLHF.

The DNA of the CDR3 is TGTGCCAGCAGCGTAGCTCCTAGCACAGATACGCAGTATTTT. Protein sequence: CASSVAPSTDTQYF. This chain joins TRBV9 and TRBJ2-3; D is uncertain. V lost 0 bases, J lost 0 bases, and 5 bases lay in between. Per germline, CDR1 SGDLS and CDR2 YYNGEE. The CDR3 runs to 14 residues.

The chain links TRBV5-1 to TRBJ2-5, with a weak D call TRBD1 (6 bases). V lost 0 bases, J lost 4 bases, and 10 bases lay in between. CDR3 length equals 14 residues. Germline V gene data show CDR1 as SGHRS and CDR2 as YFSETQ. The chain's CDR3 is CASSLGGQLETQYF. The CDR3 coding sequence is TGCGCCAGCAGCTTGGGCGGACAGCTAGAGACCCAGTACTTC.